The TCR beta chain described here comes from a study of blood T cell repertoires in COVID-19 (dated by TCRdb to about 2020). About the study as a whole: The collaborator samples originated in the United States, Italy and Spain and spanned the acute and convalescent phases of COVID-19. The material from the prospective study consisted of cDNA or gDNA derived from T cells, B-cell-depleted T cells, or PBMCs. The dataset comprised deeply sampled blood TCRbeta repertoires from subjects exposed to, actively infected with, or recovered from COVID-19. A freely available public database, intended as a resource for researchers studying the immune response to SARS-CoV-2, is where the repertoires were released. The samples were drawn from the first 160 participants of the ongoing ImmuneRACE study and from under 1,500 subjects provided by 6 global collaborators. The sample metadata nearly always contained a de-identified subject ID, COVID-19 status, age in years and sex. Where available, HLA class I and class II types were obtained from metadata supplied by the sample provider rather than from assay-based typing. Study-level results and caveats: The quantity of clinical and demographic metadata differed by source and by participant and was supplied without curation.

Whole blood was collected in K2EDTA tubes by collaborating institutions according to the institutions' own protocols. Collaborator samples were shipped for TCRbeta analysis as frozen whole blood, isolated PBMCs, or DNA extracted from either sample type. There are 16 amino acids in the CDR3, from cysteine to phenylalanine inclusive. Only the CDR3 region is kept as DNA, spanning 48 bases read in frame from base 1. The germline V gene encodes CDR1 SGHTA and CDR2 FQGTGA. Relative to germline, V is missing 1 base and J is missing 1 base, with 3 bases of the junction outside any gene match. TCRbeta CDR3 regions were amplified from genomic DNA by means of the immunoSEQ Assay, a bias-controlled multiplex PCR. Per the authors' processing: Nucleated cell counts per sample were estimated from amplification of reference gene primers within the assay. To quantify the absolute abundance of each unique TCRbeta CDR3 rearrangement, sequence reads were collapsed and filtered. For each sample, productive Simpson clonality was calculated as the square root of Simpson's diversity index over productive rearrangements. TCRdb provides this immuneACCESS table in a form limited to in-frame rearrangements. Some clones are lacking; in checked studies, under half of them reflect an unresolved V gene, and why the rest are absent is not known. The V and J calls and clone size are taken from that table; D and trimming were inferred from the DNA. The sample profile shows approximately 100,000 clones; 88% of them were found once. 5.5% to 8% of the sample belongs to the ten largest clones.

Regarding this clone: The target of this receptor is not known. No much larger clone is present one base from it, and per-base qualities are unavailable.

The chain is made from TRBV7-3 and TRBJ2-2; 7 central nucleotides agree with TRBD2. This TCR was recovered from an older woman with acute or convalescent COVID-19. Sequenced: peripheral blood. At the DNA level, the sequence is TGTGCCAGCAGCTTAAGCCCTAGCGGGAACACCGGGGAGCTGTTTTTT. The encoded protein is CASSLSPSGNTGELFF.